These 8 T cell receptor beta chains were all obtained from the same sample, sequenced in a study of metastatic and nonmetastatic thyroid tumors. Via MiXCR, TCRdb re-called the PCR reads. The sample gives around 20,000 clones, approximately 23% of which show up once; 9% to 15% is in the top ten. No patient had received any treatment before thyroid surgery. Source material: tumor tissue. These TCRs come from a female donor with papillary thyroid cancer or a benign thyroid nodule (not recorded which). Some clones in this sample may be carry-over from other donors' samples.

The J gene is TRBJ1-4, the V gene TRBV5-1, with D possibly TRBD1 on 6 matching bases. Trimming stripped 2 bases from V and 4 bases from J, with 12 bases between. The length of the CDR3 is 15 residues. Germline loops: CDR1 SGHRS, CDR2 YFSETQ. CDR3 nucleotide sequence: TGCGCCAGCAGCTTAAACACAGGGTTTAATGAAAAACTGTTTTTT. This gives the protein CASSLNTGFNEKLFF.

This clone has a handful of counts. The rearrangement uses TRBV6-1 and TRBJ2-4, with D unclear. V lost 4 bases to trimming and J lost 0 bases, with 10 bases between them. The CDR3 spans 15 residues. Germline lookup yields CDR1 MNHNS and CDR2 SASEGT. The CDR3 loop is CASSVKRLAKNIQYF. CDR3 DNA sequence: TGTGCCAGCAGTGTCAAGAGACTAGCCAAAAACATTCAGTACTTC.

Relative to its sample, this clone is medium-sized. The J gene is TRBJ1-1, the V gene TRBV6-2 or TRBV6-3, with D possibly TRBD1 on 5 matching bases. Germline V CDR1 and CDR2: MNHEY, SVGEGT. Trimming left V 5 bases short and J 3 bases short, with 13 bases between. The CDR3 extends over 14 amino acids. In DNA form, the CDR3 reads TGTGCCAGCAGTACCGACAGTCGGGACACTGAAGCTTTCTTT. It specifies CASSTDSRDTEAFF.

This chain joins TRBV28 and TRBJ1-1, with 7 bases that match TRBD1. CDR3 length equals 14 residues. With V trimmed by 5 bases and J by 1 base, 4 bases remained unmatched. Germline V lookup: CDR1 MDHEN, CDR2 SYDVKM. The CDR3 loop reads CASSTGQRNTEAFF. CDR3 sequence (DNA): TGTGCCAGCAGTACGGGACAGAGGAACACTGAAGCTTTCTTT.

This clone has just a few counts. V usage is TRBV6-2 or TRBV6-3 and J usage is TRBJ1-1; no firm D call. The CDR3 is made up of 12 amino acids. The germline gives CDR1 MNHEY, CDR2 SVGEGT. The V end lost 4 bases, the J end lost 6 bases, and 9 bases lay between the germline ends. The CDR3 sequence is CASSWSGAEAFF. The CDR3 coding sequence is TGTGCCAGCAGTTGGTCCGGGGCTGAAGCTTTCTTT.

Sample share makes this clone medium-sized. V is TRBV6-5 and J is TRBJ2-3; no firm D call. The V and J ends lost 2 bases and 1 base respectively, with 10 bases between them. Germline CDR1 is MNHEY and CDR2 is SVGAGI. This CDR3 comprises 15 residues. The CDR3 is CASSYARLGTDTQYF. CDR3 coding DNA: TGTGCCAGCAGTTACGCCCGACTGGGCACAGATACGCAGTATTTT.

The genes are TRBV20-1 and TRBJ2-7; 9 nucleotides align to TRBD2. V was clipped by 4 bases and J by 3 bases; unmatched bases: 4. Germline V gives CDR1 DFQATT, CDR2 SNEGSKA (reference sequence). The CDR3 loop spans 13 amino acids. This chain's CDR3 is CSAIIAGVYEQYF. The CDR3 region has the DNA TGCAGTGCTATAATAGCGGGAGTCTACGAGCAGTACTTC.

In its sample, this clone was seen many times. The rearrangement joins TRBV11-2 to TRBJ2-2, with a possible D match to TRBD2 (5 bases). The V end lost 4 bases, the J end lost 5 bases, and 17 bases lay between the germline ends. This CDR3 comprises 16 residues. CDR1 is SGHAT and CDR2 is FQNNGV in the germline V gene. DNA for the CDR3: TGTGCCAGCAGCTCCCTTAACGGGATTGGTACCGGGGAGCTGTTTTTT. Translated, it gives CASSSLNGIGTGELFF.